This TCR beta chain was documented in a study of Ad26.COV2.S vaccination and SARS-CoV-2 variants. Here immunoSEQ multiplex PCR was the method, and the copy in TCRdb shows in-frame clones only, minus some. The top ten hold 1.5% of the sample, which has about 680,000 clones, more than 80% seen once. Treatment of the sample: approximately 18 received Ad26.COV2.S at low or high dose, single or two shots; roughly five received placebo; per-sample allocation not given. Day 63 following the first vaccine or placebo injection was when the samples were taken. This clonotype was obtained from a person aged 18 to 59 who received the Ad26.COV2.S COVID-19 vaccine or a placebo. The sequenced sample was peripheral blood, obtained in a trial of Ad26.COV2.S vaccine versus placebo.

The CDR3 nucleotides read TGTGCCAGCAGCTCTGCTTATACGCAGTATTTT. Protein sequence: CASSSAYTQYF. The chain couples TRBV7-2 to TRBJ2-3, with D hard to call. This CDR3 is built from 11 residues. The V and J ends lost 4 bases and 7 bases respectively, with 6 bases between them. CDR1 and CDR2 (germline): SGHTA, FQGNSA. The whole variable domain, remainder taken from reference TRBV7-2 and TRBJ2-3, is GAGVSQSPSNKVTEKGKDVELRCDPISGHTALYWYRQSLGQGLEFLIYFQGNSAPDKSGLPSDRFSAERTGGSVSTLTIQRTQQEDSAVYLCASSSAYTQYFGPGTRLTVL.